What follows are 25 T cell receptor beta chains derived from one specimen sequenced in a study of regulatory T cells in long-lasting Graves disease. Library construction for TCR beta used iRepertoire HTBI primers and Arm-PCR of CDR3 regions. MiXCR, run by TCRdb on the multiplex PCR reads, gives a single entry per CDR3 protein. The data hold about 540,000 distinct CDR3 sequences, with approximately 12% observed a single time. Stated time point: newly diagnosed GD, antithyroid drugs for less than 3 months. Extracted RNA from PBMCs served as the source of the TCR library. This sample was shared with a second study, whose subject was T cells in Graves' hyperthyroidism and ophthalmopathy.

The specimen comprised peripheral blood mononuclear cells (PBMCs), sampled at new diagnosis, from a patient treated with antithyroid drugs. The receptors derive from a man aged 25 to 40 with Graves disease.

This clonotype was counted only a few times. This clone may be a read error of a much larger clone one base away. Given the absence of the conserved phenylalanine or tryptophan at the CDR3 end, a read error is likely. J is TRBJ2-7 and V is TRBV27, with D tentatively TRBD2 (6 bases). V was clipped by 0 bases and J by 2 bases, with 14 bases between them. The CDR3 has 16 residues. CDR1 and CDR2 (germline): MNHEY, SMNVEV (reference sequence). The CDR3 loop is CASSLSTGWRAYEQYL. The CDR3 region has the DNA TGTGCCAGCAGTTTATCGACGGGTTGGAGGGCCTACGAGCAGTACCTC.

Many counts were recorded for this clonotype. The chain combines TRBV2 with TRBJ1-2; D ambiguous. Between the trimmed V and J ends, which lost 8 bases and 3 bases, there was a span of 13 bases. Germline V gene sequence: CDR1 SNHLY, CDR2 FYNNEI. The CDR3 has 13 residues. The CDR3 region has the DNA TGTGCCAGCCGGTCGGCCGCAGACTATGGCTACACCTTC. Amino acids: CASRSAADYGYTF.

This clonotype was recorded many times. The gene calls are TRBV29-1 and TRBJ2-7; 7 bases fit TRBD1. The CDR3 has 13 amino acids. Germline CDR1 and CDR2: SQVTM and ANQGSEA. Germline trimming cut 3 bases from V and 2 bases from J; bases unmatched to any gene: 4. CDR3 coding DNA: TGCAGCGTTGAGGAGGACAGGACCTACGAGCAGTACTTC. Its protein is CSVEEDRTYEQYF.

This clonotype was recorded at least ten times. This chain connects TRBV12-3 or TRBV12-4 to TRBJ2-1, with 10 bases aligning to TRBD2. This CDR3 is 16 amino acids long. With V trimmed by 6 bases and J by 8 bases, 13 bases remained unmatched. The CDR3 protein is CASRFTSGTHTDEQFF. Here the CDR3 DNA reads TGTGCCAGCAGATTCACTAGCGGGACGCATACGGATGAGCAGTTCTTC.

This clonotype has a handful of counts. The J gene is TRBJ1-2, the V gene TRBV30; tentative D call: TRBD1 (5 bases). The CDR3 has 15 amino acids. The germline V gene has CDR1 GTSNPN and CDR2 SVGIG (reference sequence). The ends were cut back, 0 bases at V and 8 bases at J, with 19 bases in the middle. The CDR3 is CAWSVEPGGDRGYTF. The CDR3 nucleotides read TGTGCCTGGAGTGTAGAGCCAGGAGGGGATCGAGGCTACACCTTC.

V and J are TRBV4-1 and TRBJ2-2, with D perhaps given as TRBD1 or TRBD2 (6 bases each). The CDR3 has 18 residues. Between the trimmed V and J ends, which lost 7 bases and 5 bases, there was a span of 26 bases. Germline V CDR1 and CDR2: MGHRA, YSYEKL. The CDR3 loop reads CASTRGWEAGQGTGELFF. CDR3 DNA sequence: TGCGCCAGCACCCGGGGGTGGGAAGCAGGGCAGGGGACCGGGGAGCTGTTTTTT.

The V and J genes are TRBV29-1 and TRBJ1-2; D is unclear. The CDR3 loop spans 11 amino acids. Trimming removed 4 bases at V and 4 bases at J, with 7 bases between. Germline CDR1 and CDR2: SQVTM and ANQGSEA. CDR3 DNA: TGCAGCGTTGCCGAGTTCTATGGCTACACCTTC. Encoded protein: CSVAEFYGYTF. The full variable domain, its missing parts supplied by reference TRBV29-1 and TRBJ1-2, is SAVISQKPSRDICQRGTSLTIQCQVDSQVTMMFWYRQQPGQSLTLIATANQGSEATYESGFVIDKFPISRPNLTFSTLTVSNMSPEDSSIYLCSVAEFYGYTFGSGTRLTVV.

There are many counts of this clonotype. The CDR3, as DNA: TGTGCCAGCAGCTTAACAGGTCCCACCGCGGGAGATACGCAGTATTTT. It translates to CASSLTGPTAGDTQYF. The rearrangement links TRBV7-3 to TRBJ2-3, with TRBD2 as a possible D gene (5 bases). The germline V and J ends were trimmed by 0 bases and 5 bases, with 15 bases remaining between them. Germline V lookup: CDR1 SGHTA, CDR2 FQGTGA. The CDR3 has 16 amino acids.

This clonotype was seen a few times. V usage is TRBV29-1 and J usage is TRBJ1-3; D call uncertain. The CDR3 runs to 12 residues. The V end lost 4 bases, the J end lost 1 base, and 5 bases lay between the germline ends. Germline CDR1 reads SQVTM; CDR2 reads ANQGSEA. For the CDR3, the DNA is TGCAGCGTTGGGACGTCTGGAAACACCATATATTTT. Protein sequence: CSVGTSGNTIYF.

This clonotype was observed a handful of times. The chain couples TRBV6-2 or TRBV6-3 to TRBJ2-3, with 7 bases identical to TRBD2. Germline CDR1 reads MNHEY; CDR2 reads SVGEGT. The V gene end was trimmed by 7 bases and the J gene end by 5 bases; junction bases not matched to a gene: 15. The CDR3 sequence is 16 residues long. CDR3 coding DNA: TGTGCCAGCACCCGAACCTCCCTAGCGGCACAAGATACGCAGTATTTT. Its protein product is CASTRTSLAAQDTQYF.

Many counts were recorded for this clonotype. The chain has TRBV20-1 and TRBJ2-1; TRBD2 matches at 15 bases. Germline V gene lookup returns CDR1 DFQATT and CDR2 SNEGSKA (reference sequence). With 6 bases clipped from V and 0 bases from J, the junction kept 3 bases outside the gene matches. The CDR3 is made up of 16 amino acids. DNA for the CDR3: TGCAGTGCCGGACTAGCGGGGGGGAGCTCCTACAATGAGCAGTTCTTC. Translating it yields CSAGLAGGSSYNEQFF.

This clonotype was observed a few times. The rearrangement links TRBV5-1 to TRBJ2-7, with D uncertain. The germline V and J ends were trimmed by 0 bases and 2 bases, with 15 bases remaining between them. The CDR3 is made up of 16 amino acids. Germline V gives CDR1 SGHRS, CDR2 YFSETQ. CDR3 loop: CASSLAASQTPYEQYF. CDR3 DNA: TGCGCCAGCAGCTTGGCGGCTAGTCAGACCCCCTACGAGCAGTACTTC.

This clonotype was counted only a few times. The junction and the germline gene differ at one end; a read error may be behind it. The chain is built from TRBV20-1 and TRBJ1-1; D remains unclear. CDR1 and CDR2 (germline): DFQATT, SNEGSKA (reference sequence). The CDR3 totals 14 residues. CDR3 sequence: CIASRSDGITEAFF. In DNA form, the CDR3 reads TGCATTGCTAGCCGATCTGACGGGATCACTGAAGCTTTCTTT.

The CDR3 spells CASSQGAGWGEQFF. CDR3 bases: TGTGCCAGCAGCCAAGGGGCAGGGTGGGGTGAGCAGTTCTTC. The chain recombines TRBV14 with TRBJ2-1, with D maybe TRBD1 (5 bases). Trimming cost V 1 base and J 9 bases, with 13 bases left between them. The CDR3 has 14 amino acids. Germline CDR1 and CDR2: SGHDN and FVKESK.

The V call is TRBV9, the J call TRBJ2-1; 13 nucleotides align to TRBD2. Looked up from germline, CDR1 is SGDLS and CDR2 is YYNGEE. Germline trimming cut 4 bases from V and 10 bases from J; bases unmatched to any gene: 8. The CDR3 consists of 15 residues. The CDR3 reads CASSPGLAGAGEQFF. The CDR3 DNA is TGTGCCAGCAGCCCCGGACTAGCGGGAGCTGGGGAGCAGTTCTTC.

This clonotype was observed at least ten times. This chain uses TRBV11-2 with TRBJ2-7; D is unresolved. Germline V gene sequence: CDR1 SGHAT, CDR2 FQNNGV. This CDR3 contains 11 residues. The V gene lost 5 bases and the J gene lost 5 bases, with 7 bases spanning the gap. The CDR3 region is CASSPENEQYF. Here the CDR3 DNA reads TGTGCCAGCAGCCCCGAGAACGAGCAGTACTTC.

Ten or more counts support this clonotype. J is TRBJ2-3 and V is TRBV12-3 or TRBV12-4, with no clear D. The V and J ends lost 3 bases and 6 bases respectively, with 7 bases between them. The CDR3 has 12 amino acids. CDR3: CASSLTRDTQYF. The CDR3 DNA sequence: TGTGCCAGCAGTTTGACGAGGGATACGCAGTATTTT.

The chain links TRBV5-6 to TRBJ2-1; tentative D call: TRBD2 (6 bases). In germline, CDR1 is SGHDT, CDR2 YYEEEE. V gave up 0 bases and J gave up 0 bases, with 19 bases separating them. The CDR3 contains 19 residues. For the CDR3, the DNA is TGTGCCAGCAGCTTGGGACTAGTCCGTAATCTAAGCTCCTACAATGAGCAGTTCTTC. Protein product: CASSLGLVRNLSSYNEQFF.

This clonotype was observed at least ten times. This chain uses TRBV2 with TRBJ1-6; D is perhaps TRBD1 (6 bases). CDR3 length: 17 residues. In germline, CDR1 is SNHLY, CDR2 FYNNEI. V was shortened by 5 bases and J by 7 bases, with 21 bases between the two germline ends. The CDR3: CASSLTPADRMNSPLHF. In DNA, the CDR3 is TGTGCCAGCAGTCTAACCCCTGCGGACAGAATGAATTCACCCCTCCACTTT.

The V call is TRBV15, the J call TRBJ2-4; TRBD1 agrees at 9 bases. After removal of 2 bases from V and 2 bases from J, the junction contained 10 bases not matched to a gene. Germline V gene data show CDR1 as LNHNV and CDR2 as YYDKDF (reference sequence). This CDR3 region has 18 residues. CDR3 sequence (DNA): TGTGCCACCAGCAGATACCGGGACAGGGCCTTTTCCAAAAACATTCAGTACTTC. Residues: CATSRYRDRAFSKNIQYF.

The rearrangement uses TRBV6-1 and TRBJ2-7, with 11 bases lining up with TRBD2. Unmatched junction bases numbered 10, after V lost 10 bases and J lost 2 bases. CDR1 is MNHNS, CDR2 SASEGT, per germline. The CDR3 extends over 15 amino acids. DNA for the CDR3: TGTGCCATACGATCGGGACTAGCGGAGACCTACGAGCAGTACTTC. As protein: CAIRSGLAETYEQYF.

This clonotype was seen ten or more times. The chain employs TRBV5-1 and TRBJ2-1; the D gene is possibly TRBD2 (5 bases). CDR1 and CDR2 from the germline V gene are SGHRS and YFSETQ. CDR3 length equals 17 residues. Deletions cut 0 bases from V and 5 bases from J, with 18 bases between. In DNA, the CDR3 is TGCGCCAGCAGCTTGGAGCTAGCCCCAATTCCTAACAATGAGCAGTTCTTC. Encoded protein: CASSLELAPIPNNEQFF.

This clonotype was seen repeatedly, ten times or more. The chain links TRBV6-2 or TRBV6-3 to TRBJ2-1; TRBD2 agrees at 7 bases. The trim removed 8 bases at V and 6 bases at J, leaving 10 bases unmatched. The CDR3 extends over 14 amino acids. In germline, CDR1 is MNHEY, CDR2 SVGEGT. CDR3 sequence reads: CASRRSSGLNEQFF. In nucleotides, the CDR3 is TGTGCCAGCCGTAGGTCTAGCGGCCTCAATGAGCAGTTCTTC.

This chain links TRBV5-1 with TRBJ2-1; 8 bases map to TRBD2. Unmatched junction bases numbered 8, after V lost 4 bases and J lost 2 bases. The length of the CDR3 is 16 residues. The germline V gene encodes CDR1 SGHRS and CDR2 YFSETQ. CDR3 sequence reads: CASSPGAGETYNEQFF. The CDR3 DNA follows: TGCGCCAGCAGCCCGGGAGCGGGAGAAACCTACAATGAGCAGTTCTTC.

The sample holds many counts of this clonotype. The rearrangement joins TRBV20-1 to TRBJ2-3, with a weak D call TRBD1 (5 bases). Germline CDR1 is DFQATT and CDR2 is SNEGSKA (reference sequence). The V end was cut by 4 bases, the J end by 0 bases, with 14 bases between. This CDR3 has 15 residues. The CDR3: CSANVGVRSTDTQYF. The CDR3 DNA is TGCAGTGCTAACGTAGGGGTTCGCAGCACAGATACGCAGTATTTT.